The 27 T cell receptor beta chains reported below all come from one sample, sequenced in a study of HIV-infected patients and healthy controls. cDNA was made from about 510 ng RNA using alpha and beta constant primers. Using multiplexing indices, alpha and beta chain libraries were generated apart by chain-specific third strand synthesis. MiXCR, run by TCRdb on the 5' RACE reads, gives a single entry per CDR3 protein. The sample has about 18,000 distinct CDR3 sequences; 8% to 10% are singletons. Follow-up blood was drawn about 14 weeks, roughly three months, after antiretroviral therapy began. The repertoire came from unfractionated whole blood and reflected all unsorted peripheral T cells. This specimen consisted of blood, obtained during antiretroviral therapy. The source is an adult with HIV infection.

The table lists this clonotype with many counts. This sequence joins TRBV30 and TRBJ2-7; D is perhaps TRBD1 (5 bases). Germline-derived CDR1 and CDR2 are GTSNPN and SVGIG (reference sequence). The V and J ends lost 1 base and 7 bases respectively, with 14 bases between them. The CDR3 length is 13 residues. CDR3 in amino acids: CAWSDTHPGEQYF. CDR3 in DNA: TGTGCCTGGAGTGACACTCATCCAGGGGAGCAGTACTTC. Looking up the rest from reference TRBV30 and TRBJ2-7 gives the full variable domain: SQTIHQWPATLVQPVGSPLSLECTVEGTSNPNLYWYRQAAGRGLQLLFYSVGIGQISSEVPQNLSASRPQDRQFILSSKKLLLSDSGFYLCAWSDTHPGEQYFGPGTRLTVT.

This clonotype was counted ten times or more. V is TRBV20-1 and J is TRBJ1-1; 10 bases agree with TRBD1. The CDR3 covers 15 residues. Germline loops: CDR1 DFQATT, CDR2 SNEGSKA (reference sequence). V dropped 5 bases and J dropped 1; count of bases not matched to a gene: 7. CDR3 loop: CSAGGQGIGNTEAFF. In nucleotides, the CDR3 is TGCAGTGCTGGGGGACAGGGGATTGGGAACACTGAAGCTTTCTTT.

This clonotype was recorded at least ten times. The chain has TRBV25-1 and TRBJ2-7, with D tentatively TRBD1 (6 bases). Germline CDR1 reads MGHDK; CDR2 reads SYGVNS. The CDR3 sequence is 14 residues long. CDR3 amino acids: CAPKEHRDSYEQYF. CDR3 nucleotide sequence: TGTGCGCCCAAGGAACACAGGGACTCCTACGAGCAGTACTTC.

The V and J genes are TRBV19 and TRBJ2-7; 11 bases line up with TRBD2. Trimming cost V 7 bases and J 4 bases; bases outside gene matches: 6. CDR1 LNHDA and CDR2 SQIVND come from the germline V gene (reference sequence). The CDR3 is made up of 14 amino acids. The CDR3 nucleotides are TGTGCCAGTAAGCTAGCGGGAGGTTTGTACGAGCAGTACTTC. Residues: CASKLAGGLYEQYF.

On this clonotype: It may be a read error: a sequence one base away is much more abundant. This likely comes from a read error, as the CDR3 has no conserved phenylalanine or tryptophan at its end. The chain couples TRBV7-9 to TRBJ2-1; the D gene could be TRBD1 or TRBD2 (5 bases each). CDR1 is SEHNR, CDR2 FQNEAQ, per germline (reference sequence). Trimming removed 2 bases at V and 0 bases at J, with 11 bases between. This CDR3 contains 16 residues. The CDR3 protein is CASSLSEGSSYNEQFY. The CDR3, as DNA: TGTGCCAGCAGCTTAAGCGAGGGGAGCTCCTACAATGAGCAGTTCTAC.

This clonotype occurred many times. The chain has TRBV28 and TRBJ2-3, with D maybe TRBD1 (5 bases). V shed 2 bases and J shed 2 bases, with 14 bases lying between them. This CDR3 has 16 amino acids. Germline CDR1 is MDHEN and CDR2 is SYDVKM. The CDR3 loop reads CASSLEPGSNTDTQYF. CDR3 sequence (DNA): TGTGCCAGCAGTTTAGAACCAGGGTCGAACACAGATACGCAGTATTTT.

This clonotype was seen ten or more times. CDR3 nucleotides: TGTGCCAGCAGTTACAGTCAGGGGAATTCACCCCTCCACTTT. Protein: CASSYSQGNSPLHF. The chain uses TRBV6-5 and TRBJ1-6; perhaps TRBD1 as D (6 bases). This CDR3 has 14 amino acids. Looked up from germline, CDR1 is MNHEY and CDR2 is SVGAGI. The ends were cut back, 2 bases at V and 7 bases at J, with 9 bases in the middle.

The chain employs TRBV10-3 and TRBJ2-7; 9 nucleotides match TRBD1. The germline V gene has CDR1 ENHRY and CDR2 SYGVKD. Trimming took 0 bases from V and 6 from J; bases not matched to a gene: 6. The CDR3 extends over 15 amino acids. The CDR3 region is CAISESGTGPVEQYF. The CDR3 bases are TGTGCCATCAGTGAGTCCGGGACAGGGCCCGTCGAGCAGTACTTC.

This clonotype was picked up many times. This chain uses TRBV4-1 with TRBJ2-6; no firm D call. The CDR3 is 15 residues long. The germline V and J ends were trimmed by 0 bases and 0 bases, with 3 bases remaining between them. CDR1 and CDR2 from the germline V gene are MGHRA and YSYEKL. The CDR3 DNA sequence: TGCGCCAGCAGCCAAGAGGACTCTGGGGCCAACGTCCTGACTTTC. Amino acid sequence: CASSQEDSGANVLTF.

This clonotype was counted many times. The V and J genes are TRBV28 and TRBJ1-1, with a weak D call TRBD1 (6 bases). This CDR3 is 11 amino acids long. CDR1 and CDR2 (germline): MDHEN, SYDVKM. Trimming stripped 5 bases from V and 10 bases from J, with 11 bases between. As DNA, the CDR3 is TGTGCCAGCAGTACAGGGTTTGGAGCTTTCTTT. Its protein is CASSTGFGAFF.

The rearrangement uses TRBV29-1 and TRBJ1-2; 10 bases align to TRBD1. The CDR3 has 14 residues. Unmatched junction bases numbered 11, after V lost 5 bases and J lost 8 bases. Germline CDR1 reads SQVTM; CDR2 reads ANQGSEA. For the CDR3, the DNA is TGCAGCGTTAGGAGACAGGGGGCGTCTGAGGGCTACACCTTC. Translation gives CSVRRQGASEGYTF.

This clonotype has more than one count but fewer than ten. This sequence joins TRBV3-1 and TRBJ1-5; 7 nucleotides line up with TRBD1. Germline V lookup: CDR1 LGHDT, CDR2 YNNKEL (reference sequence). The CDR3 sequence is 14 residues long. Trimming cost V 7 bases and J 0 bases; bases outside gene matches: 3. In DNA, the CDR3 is TGTGCCAGCAAGGGACAGAATAGCAATCAGCCCCAGCATTTT. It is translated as CASKGQNSNQPQHF.

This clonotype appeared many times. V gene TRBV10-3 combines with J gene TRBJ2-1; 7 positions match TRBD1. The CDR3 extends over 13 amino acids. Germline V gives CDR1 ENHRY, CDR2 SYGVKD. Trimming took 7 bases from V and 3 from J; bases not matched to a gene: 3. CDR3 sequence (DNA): TGTGCCATCACTACAGGGGACTACAATGAGCAGTTCTTC. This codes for CAITTGDYNEQFF.

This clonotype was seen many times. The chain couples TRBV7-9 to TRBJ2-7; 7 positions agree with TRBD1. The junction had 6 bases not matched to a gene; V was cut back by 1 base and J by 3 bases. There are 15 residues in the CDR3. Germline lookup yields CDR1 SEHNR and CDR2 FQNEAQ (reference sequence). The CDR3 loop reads CASSLGSGGDYEQYF. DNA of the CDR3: TGTGCCAGCAGCTTAGGATCAGGGGGAGACTACGAGCAGTACTTC.

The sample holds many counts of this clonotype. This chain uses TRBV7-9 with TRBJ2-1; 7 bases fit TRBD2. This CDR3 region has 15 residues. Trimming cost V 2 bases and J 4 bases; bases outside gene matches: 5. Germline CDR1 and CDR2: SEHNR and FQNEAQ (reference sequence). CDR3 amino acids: CASSLQLAPYNEQFF. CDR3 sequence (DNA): TGTGCCAGCAGCTTACAACTAGCGCCATACAATGAGCAGTTCTTC.

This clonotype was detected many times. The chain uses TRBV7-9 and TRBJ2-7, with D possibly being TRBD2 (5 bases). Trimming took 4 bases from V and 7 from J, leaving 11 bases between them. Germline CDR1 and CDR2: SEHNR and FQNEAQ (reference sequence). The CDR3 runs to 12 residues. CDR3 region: CASSSIRGEQYF. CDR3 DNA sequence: TGTGCCAGCAGCTCGATCCGAGGGGAGCAGTACTTC.

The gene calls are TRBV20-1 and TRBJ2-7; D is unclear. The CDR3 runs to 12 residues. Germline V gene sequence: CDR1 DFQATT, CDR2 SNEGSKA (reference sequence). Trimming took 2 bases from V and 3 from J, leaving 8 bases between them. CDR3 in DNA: TGCAGTGCTAGAAAGAATTTCTACGAGCAGTACTTC. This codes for CSARKNFYEQYF.

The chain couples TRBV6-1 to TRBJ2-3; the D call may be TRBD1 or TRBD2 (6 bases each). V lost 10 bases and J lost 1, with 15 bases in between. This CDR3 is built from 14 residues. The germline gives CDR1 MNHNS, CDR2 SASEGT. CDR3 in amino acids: CAMNPGEGTDTQYF. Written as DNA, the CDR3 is TGTGCCATGAACCCAGGGGAGGGCACAGATACGCAGTATTTT.

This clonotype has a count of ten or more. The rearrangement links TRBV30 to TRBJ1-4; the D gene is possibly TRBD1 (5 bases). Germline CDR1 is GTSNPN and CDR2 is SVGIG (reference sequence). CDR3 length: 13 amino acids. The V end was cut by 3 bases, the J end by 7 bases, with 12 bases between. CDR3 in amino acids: CAWRYGGGEKLFF. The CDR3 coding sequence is TGTGCCTGGAGGTACGGGGGTGGTGAAAAACTGTTTTTT.

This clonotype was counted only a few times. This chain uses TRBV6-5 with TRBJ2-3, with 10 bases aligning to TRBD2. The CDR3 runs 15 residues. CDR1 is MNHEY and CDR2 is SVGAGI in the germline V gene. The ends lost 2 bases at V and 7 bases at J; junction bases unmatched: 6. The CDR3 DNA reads TGTGCCAGCAGTTACGAGCGGGGGGGCCAAAATACGCAGTATTTT. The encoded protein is CASSYERGGQNTQYF.

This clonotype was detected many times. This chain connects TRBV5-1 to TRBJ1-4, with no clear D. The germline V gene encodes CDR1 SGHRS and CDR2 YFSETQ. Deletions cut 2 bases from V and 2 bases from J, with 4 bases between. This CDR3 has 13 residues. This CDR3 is CASSFGTNEKLFF. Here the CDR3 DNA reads TGCGCCAGCAGCTTCGGGACTAATGAAAAACTGTTTTTT.

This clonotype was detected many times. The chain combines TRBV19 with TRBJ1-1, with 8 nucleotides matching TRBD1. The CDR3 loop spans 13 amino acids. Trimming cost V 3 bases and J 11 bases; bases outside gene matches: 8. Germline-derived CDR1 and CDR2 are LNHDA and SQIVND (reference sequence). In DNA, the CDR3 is TGTGCCAGTAGTATCGACAGGGGAAGGAGGGCTTTCTTT. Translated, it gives CASSIDRGRRAFF.

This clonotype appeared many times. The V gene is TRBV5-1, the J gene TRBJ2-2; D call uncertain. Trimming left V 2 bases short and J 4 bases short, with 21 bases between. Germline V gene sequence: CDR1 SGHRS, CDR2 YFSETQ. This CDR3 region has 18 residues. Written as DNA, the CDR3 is TGCGCCAGCAGCTTTCGCAGATTAACAACCGTTGGCACCGGGGAGCTGTTTTTT. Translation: CASSFRRLTTVGTGELFF.

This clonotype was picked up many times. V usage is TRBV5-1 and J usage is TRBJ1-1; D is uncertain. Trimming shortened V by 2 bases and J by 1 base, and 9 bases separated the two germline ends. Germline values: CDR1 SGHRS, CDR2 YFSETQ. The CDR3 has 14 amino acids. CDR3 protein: CASSFSLGNTEAFF. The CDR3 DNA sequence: TGCGCCAGCAGCTTTAGTCTCGGGAACACTGAAGCTTTCTTT.

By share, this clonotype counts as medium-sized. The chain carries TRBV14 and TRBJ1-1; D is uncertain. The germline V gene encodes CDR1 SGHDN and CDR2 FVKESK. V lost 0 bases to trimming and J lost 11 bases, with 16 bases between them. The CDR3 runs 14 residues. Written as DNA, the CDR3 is TGTGCCAGCAGCCAAGATATGCCCGAGGGTGAGGCTTTCTTT. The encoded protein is CASSQDMPEGEAFF.

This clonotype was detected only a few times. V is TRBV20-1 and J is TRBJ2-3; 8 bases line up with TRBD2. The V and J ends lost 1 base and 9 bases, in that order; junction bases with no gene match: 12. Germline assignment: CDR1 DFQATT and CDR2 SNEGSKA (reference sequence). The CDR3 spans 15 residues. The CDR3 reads CSARAGAGVERTQYF. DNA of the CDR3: TGCAGTGCTAGAGCGGGAGCGGGAGTGGAAAGAACGCAGTATTTT.

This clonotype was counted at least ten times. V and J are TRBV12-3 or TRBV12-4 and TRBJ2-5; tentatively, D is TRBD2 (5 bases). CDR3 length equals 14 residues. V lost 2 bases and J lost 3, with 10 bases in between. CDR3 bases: TGTGCCAGCAGTTTATTGCCGGGGAAAGAGACCCAGTACTTC. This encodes CASSLLPGKETQYF.